This T cell receptor beta chain was sequenced in a study of blood T cell repertoires in COVID-19. The wider study: COVID-19 samples, acute and convalescent, were from the United States, Italy and Spain.

CDR3 size: 21 residues. The germline V gene encodes CDR1 LGHDT and CDR2 YNNKEL (reference sequence). V dropped 0 bases and J dropped 7 bases, with 28 bases sitting between them. Method: immunoSEQ multiplex PCR; TCRdb's copy keeps in-frame clones and lacks some. The table lists approximately 190,000 clones, around four fifths of them singletons. Sequenced input: peripheral blood. This receptor was identified in a man aged 25 to 40 with active or convalescent COVID-19. The chain joins TRBV3-1 (or the pseudogene TRBV3-2) to TRBJ2-6; D remains unclear. The CDR3 nucleotides are TGTGCCAGCAGCCAAGATCCGGTTGTTCACAGCCTCTCCAATGGAGCCAACGTCCTGACTTTC. As protein: CASSQDPVVHSLSNGANVLTF.